This is a list of T cell receptor beta chains from one sample in a study of memory CD4+ T cells and cytomegalovirus serostatus. The repertoire was sequenced with immunoSEQ multiplex PCR; TCRdb's copy has only in-frame clones and lacks some. The repertoire consists of some 29,000 clones, with around four fifths occurring once and the leading ten covering around 0.63%. The sequenced material came from memory CD4+ T cells from blood. Receptor source: an adult in good health and CMV-seronegative. Some clones in this sample may be carry-over from other donors' samples. Each CDR3 is given with its conserved first and last residue. Each record gives: clone size, V gene, D gene, J gene, CDR3 protein, CDR3 DNA. D genes are given only for firm matches. The size entry is marked missing in some rows and otherwise reads once, few, many or a size class.

clone size: .
V gene: TRBV6-5
D gene: TRBD2
J gene: TRBJ2-7
CDR3 protein: CASSYRGGRIGEQYF
CDR3 DNA: TGTGCCAGCAGTTACCGGGGGGGCCGGATAGGCGAGCAGTACTTC

clone size: .
V gene: TRBV28
D gene: .
J gene: TRBJ1-3
CDR3 protein: CASDTSGNTIYF
CDR3 DNA: TGTGCCAGCGACACCTCTGGAAACACCATATATTTT

clone size: .
V gene: TRBV6-5
D gene: TRBD1
J gene: TRBJ2-7
CDR3 protein: CASRQGTGETYEQYF
CDR3 DNA: TGTGCCAGCAGACAAGGGACAGGCGAAACCTACGAGCAGTACTTC

clone size: few
V gene: TRBV10-1
D gene: TRBD1
J gene: TRBJ2-1
CDR3 protein: CASRRTGGDEQFF
CDR3 DNA: TGCGCCAGCAGGCGGACAGGGGGGGATGAGCAGTTCTTC

clone size: medium-sized
V gene: TRBV28
D gene: TRBD1
J gene: TRBJ1-2
CDR3 protein: CASRTTGTGSGYTF
CDR3 DNA: TGTGCCAGCAGGACCACCGGGACAGGGTCTGGCTACACCTTC

clone size: .
V gene: TRBV6-5
D gene: .
J gene: TRBJ1-3
CDR3 protein: CASSYGTLGSRNTIYF
CDR3 DNA: TGTGCCAGCAGTTACGGGACCCTTGGGAGTAGGAACACCATATATTTT

clone size: .
V gene: TRBV11-2
D gene: TRBD1
J gene: TRBJ2-3
CDR3 protein: CASSPDRVNTQYF
CDR3 DNA: TGTGCCAGCAGCCCCGACAGGGTAAATACGCAGTATTTT

clone size: .
V gene: TRBV6-1
D gene: .
J gene: TRBJ2-1
CDR3 protein: CASSGAGARSNEQFF
CDR3 DNA: TGTGCCAGCAGTGGGGCGGGGGCGAGGTCCAATGAGCAGTTCTTC

clone size: .
V gene: TRBV29-1
D gene: TRBD2
J gene: TRBJ2-3
CDR3 protein: CSVGRVSDTQYF
CDR3 DNA: TGCAGCGTGGGGAGGGTCTCAGATACGCAGTATTTT

clone size: .
V gene: TRBV27
D gene: TRBD1
J gene: TRBJ1-4
CDR3 protein: CASTRTGFEKLFF
CDR3 DNA: TGTGCCAGCACTCGGACAGGGTTCGAAAAACTGTTTTTT

clone size: .
V gene: TRBV6-1
D gene: .
J gene: TRBJ2-7
CDR3 protein: CASTDNYEQYF
CDR3 DNA: TGTGCCAGCACGGATAACTACGAGCAGTACTTC

clone size: .
V gene: TRBV16
D gene: .
J gene: TRBJ2-5
CDR3 protein: CASSQSQSPRETQYF
CDR3 DNA: TGTGCCAGCAGCCAATCGCAGTCCCCAAGGGAGACCCAGTACTTC

clone size: .
V gene: TRBV7-3
D gene: .
J gene: TRBJ1-1
CDR3 protein: CASSVGGAGNTEAFF
CDR3 DNA: TGTGCCAGCAGCGTGGGGGGGGCAGGGAACACTGAAGCTTTCTTT

clone size: once
V gene: TRBV11-3
D gene: TRBD1
J gene: TRBJ1-5
CDR3 protein: CASSSSRGRGQPQHF
CDR3 DNA: TGTGCCAGCAGCTCATCAAGGGGGCGAGGACAGCCCCAGCATTTT

clone size: .
V gene: TRBV5-6
D gene: .
J gene: TRBJ2-3
CDR3 protein: CASSFLTGPHTQYF
CDR3 DNA: TGTGCCAGCAGCTTCCTGACAGGACCCCATACGCAGTATTTT

clone size: .
V gene: TRBV9
D gene: .
J gene: TRBJ1-2
CDR3 protein: CASSLTFSGYGYTF
CDR3 DNA: TGTGCCAGCAGCCTGACTTTTTCGGGCTATGGCTACACCTTC

clone size: .
V gene: TRBV19
D gene: .
J gene: TRBJ2-3
CDR3 protein: CASSIGPGGADTQYF
CDR3 DNA: TGTGCCAGTAGTATAGGGCCAGGGGGGGCAGATACGCAGTATTTT

clone size: .
V gene: TRBV2
D gene: TRBD2
J gene: TRBJ2-3
CDR3 protein: CASSDSRGEGTDTQYF
CDR3 DNA: TGTGCCAGCAGTGATTCGCGGGGGGAGGGCACAGATACGCAGTATTTT

clone size: .
V gene: TRBV4-3
D gene: .
J gene: TRBJ2-1
CDR3 protein: CASSQDYNEQFF
CDR3 DNA: TGCGCCAGCAGCCAAGACTACAATGAGCAGTTCTTC

clone size: .
V gene: TRBV25-1
D gene: TRBD1
J gene: TRBJ1-3
CDR3 protein: CASRKTGGAGNTIYF
CDR3 DNA: TGTGCCAGCAGAAAGACAGGGGGAGCTGGAAACACCATATATTTT

clone size: .
V gene: TRBV5-1
D gene: .
J gene: TRBJ2-5
CDR3 protein: CASSLEGVEVETQYF
CDR3 DNA: TGCGCCAGCAGCTTGGAGGGGGTGGAGGTTGAGACCCAGTACTTC

clone size: few
V gene: TRBV7-2
D gene: .
J gene: TRBJ1-6
CDR3 protein: CASSLGDPDASPLHF
CDR3 DNA: TGTGCCAGCAGCTTAGGGGACCCGGACGCTTCACCCCTCCACTTT

clone size: .
V gene: TRBV11-2
D gene: .
J gene: TRBJ2-7
CDR3 protein: CASSFFHGIDEQYF
CDR3 DNA: TGTGCCAGCAGCTTTTTCCATGGTATAGACGAGCAGTACTTC

clone size: once
V gene: TRBV6-6
D gene: TRBD1
J gene: TRBJ1-4
CDR3 protein: CASNLGQGNEKLFF
CDR3 DNA: TGTGCCAGCAATTTAGGACAGGGGAATGAAAAACTGTTTTTT

clone size: .
V gene: TRBV6-1
D gene: .
J gene: TRBJ1-4
CDR3 protein: CASHRAFNEKLFF
CDR3 DNA: TGTGCCAGCCACAGGGCCTTTAATGAAAAACTGTTTTTT